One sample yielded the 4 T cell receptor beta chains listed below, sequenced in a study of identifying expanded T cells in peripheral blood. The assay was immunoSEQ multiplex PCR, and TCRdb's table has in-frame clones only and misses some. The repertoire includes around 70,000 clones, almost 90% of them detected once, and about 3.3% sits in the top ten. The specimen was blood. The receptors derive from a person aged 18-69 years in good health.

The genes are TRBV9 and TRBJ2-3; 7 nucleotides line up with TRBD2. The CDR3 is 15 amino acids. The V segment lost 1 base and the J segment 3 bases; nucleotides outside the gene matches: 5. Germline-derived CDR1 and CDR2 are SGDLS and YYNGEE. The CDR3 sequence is CASSVLGLGTDTQYF. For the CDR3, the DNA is TGTGCCAGCAGCGTATTAGGACTAGGTACAGATACGCAGTATTTT.

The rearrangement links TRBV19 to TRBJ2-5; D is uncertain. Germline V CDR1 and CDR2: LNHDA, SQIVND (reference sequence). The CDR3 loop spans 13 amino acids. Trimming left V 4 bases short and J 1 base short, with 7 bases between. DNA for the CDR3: TGTGCCAGTAGTACGGGCAGCCAAGAGACCCAGTACTTC. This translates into CASSTGSQETQYF.

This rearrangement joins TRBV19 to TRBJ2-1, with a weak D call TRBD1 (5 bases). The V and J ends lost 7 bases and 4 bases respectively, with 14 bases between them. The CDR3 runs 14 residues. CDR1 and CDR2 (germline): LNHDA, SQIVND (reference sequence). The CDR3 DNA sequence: TGTGCCAGTACGGCCCCGGCAGGGTACAATGAGCAGTTCTTC. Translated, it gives CASTAPAGYNEQFF.

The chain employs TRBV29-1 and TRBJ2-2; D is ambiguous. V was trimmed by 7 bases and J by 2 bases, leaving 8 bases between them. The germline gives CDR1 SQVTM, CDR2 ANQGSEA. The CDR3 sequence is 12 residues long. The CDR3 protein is CSALSNTGELFF. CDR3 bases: TGCAGCGCATTATCCAACACCGGGGAGCTGTTTTTT.